This T cell receptor (beta chain) appears in the sequencing data of a study of OX40 agonist ivuxolimab in advanced cancers. Clones were sequenced by immunoSEQ multiplex PCR, and TCRdb holds only the in-frame ones, with some missing. The table lists 70,000 to 80,000 clones, around nine tenths of them singletons. Germline trimming cut 1 base from V and 4 bases from J; bases unmatched to any gene: 3. This CDR3 has 16 residues. CDR1 and CDR2 from the germline V gene are SGHDT and YYEEEE. V and J are TRBV5-6 and TRBJ2-5; TRBD2 matches 14 bases. The sample was CD4+ or CD8+ T cells sorted from blood, taken in a trial of the OX40 agonist ivuxolimab. This receptor was identified in an adult with an advanced solid tumor such as melanoma, head and neck, liver or kidney cancer. For the CDR3, the DNA is TGTGCCAGCAGCTTGCAGACTAGCGGGGGGGGAGAGACCCAGTACTTC. This codes for CASSLQTSGGGETQYF.